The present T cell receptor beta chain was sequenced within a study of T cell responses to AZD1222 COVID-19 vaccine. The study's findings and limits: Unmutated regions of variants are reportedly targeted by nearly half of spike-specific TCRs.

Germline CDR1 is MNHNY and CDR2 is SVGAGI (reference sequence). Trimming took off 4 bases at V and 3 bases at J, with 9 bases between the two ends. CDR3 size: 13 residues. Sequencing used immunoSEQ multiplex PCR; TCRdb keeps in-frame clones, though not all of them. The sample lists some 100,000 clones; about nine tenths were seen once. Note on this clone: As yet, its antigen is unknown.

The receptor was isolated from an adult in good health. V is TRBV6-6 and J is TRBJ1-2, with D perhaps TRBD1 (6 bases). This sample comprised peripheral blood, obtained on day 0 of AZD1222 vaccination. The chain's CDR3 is CASSSDRHYGYTF. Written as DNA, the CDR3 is TGTGCCAGCAGTTCTGACAGGCACTATGGCTACACCTTC.